These 22 T cell receptor beta chains were all obtained from the same sample, sequenced in a study of blood T cell repertoires in COVID-19. Method: immunoSEQ multiplex PCR; TCRdb's copy keeps in-frame clones and lacks some. The sample has 70,000 or so clones; about 68% are singletons. The specimen was peripheral blood. These receptor sequences come from a woman aged 70-85 years with acute or convalescent COVID-19.

The chain uses TRBV5-6 and TRBJ1-2; D is unresolved. Germline CDR1 SGHDT, CDR2 YYEEEE. This CDR3 has 14 residues. Trimming shortened V by 5 bases and J by 6 bases, and 17 bases separated the two germline ends. The CDR3 sequence is CASSPRAGGHGYTF. The CDR3 bases are TGTGCCAGCAGTCCGCGAGCTGGAGGACATGGCTACACCTTC.

The CDR3 coding sequence is TGTGCCAGCAGCTTAGGAGGCAATAACTATGGCTACACCTTC. The encoded protein is CASSLGGNNYGYTF. The rearrangement links TRBV7-8 to TRBJ1-2; D remains unclear. The CDR3 totals 14 residues. Per the germline V gene, CDR1 is SGHVS and CDR2 is FQNEAQ. V shed 1 base and J shed 1 base, with 7 bases lying between them.

V usage is TRBV7-2 and J usage is TRBJ1-5, with D maybe TRBD1 (5 bases). V shed 3 bases and J shed 7 bases, with 13 bases lying between them. Per germline, CDR1 SGHTA and CDR2 FQGNSA. CDR3 length: 14 amino acids. The CDR3 nucleotides read TGTGCCAGCAGCTTCCCGGGGGGGGTACAGCCCCAGCATTTT. Amino acids: CASSFPGGVQPQHF.

The V and J genes are TRBV6-2 or TRBV6-3 and TRBJ2-7; D perhaps matches TRBD1 (6 bases). The CDR3 covers 15 residues. V gave up 0 bases and J gave up 1 base, with 10 bases separating them. CDR1 is MNHEY and CDR2 is SVGEGT in the germline V gene. The CDR3 coding sequence is TGTGCCAGCAGTTACTCACGGACAGTGTCCTACGAGCAGTACTTC. Protein: CASSYSRTVSYEQYF.

CDR3 residues: CASSRTAQETQYF. CDR3 DNA: TGTGCCAGTAGTAGGACAGCACAAGAGACCCAGTACTTC. This sequence joins TRBV19 and TRBJ2-5, with D possibly matching TRBD1 (6 bases). Trimming left V 4 bases short and J 2 bases short, with 8 bases between. Germline V gene sequence: CDR1 LNHDA, CDR2 SQIVND (reference sequence). This CDR3 contains 13 residues.

This clone occurred once. This sequence joins TRBV2 and TRBJ2-3; the D gene is possibly TRBD1 (5 bases). Germline V CDR1 and CDR2: SNHLY, FYNNEI. Trimming took off 5 bases at V and 4 bases at J, with 10 bases between the two ends. The CDR3 sequence is 13 residues long. CDR3 nucleotides: TGTGCCAGCAGTCCGTGGGGCCCAGATACGCAGTATTTT. This encodes CASSPWGPDTQYF.

This clone has only a few counts. This sequence joins TRBV5-6 and TRBJ1-4; TRBD1 is a possible D gene (6 bases). The length of the CDR3 is 12 residues. Germline V gene sequence: CDR1 SGHDT, CDR2 YYEEEE. The ends were cut back, 0 bases at V and 11 bases at J, with 8 bases in the middle. CDR3 coding DNA: TGTGCCAGCAGCTTGGTTAGGGGGAAACTGTTTTTT. It translates to CASSLVRGKLFF.

The genes are TRBV5-1 and TRBJ2-3, with 9 positions matching TRBD1. CDR1 and CDR2 (germline): SGHRS, YFSETQ. The V gene end was trimmed by 5 bases and the J gene end by 4 bases; junction bases not matched to a gene: 11. The CDR3 is 16 amino acids. CDR3 in DNA: TGCGCCAGCAGGCCACCCGGGACAGGGATCGCAGATACGCAGTATTTT. Amino acids: CASRPPGTGIADTQYF.

The chain has TRBV15 and TRBJ2-1; D unclear. Trimming left V 4 bases short and J 0 bases short, with 10 bases between. CDR3 size: 15 residues. The germline V gene encodes CDR1 LNHNV and CDR2 YYDKDF (reference sequence). The CDR3 loop reads CATSIKISSYNEQFF. CDR3 coding DNA: TGTGCCACCAGCATTAAGATCAGCTCCTACAATGAGCAGTTCTTC.

The chain uses TRBV5-5 and TRBJ1-3, with 8 bases lining up with TRBD1. Germline trimming cut 7 bases from V and 0 bases from J; bases unmatched to any gene: 6. Germline lookup yields CDR1 SGHKS and CDR2 YYEKEE (reference sequence). CDR3 length equals 15 residues. The CDR3 is CASGGQGLSGNTIYF. In DNA, the CDR3 is TGTGCCAGCGGCGGACAGGGCCTCTCTGGAAACACCATATATTTT.

The rearrangement joins TRBV15 to TRBJ1-1; the match to TRBD1 covers 11 bases. The CDR3 runs 15 residues. V gave up 3 bases and J gave up 1 base; unmatched junction bases: 1. The germline V gene encodes CDR1 LNHNV and CDR2 YYDKDF (reference sequence). The CDR3 sequence: CATSRGQGGNTEAFF. CDR3 nucleotide sequence: TGTGCCACCAGCAGGGGACAGGGGGGGAACACTGAAGCTTTCTTT.

This sequence joins TRBV5-6 and TRBJ1-2; weak D call: TRBD1 (5 bases). CDR3 size: 12 residues. V dropped 6 bases and J dropped 5 bases, with 11 bases sitting between them. Germline assignment: CDR1 SGHDT and CDR2 YYEEEE. CDR3: CASTAGEYGYTF. The CDR3 nucleotides read TGTGCCAGCACCGCGGGGGAATATGGCTACACCTTC.

Only a few counts were recorded for this clone. The J gene is TRBJ1-1, the V gene TRBV2; 8 positions agree with TRBD1. Germline V CDR1 and CDR2: SNHLY, FYNNEI. This CDR3 is built from 16 residues. Trimming removed 4 bases from V and 5 bases from J; junction bases left unmatched: 12. The CDR3 DNA reads as TGTGCCAGCAGTGGGGGTTTCCAGGGGGCGCATACTGAAGCTTTCTTT. This sequence encodes CASSGGFQGAHTEAFF.

V and J are TRBV10-3 and TRBJ1-1; 9 bases match TRBD1. CDR1 and CDR2 from the germline V gene are ENHRY and SYGVKD. The CDR3 has 12 amino acids. After removal of 5 bases from V and 8 bases from J, the junction contained 3 bases not matched to a gene. CDR3 in DNA: TGTGCCATCAGTCCCGACAGGGGGGAAGCTTTCTTT. It specifies CAISPDRGEAFF.

The chain has TRBV19 and TRBJ1-2, with a tentative D call TRBD1 (6 bases). CDR3 length: 15 amino acids. The V gene's germline CDR1 is LNHDA and CDR2 SQIVND (reference sequence). Trimming took 7 bases from V and 3 from J, leaving 18 bases between them. As DNA, the CDR3 is TGTGCCAGTACCCTCATGGGGGGGCCCCACTATGGCTACACCTTC. Its protein is CASTLMGGPHYGYTF.

V gene TRBV19 combines with J gene TRBJ2-3, with 10 bases lining up with TRBD2. This CDR3 spans 17 amino acids. Trimming took 0 bases from V and 4 from J; bases not matched to a gene: 7. Germline CDR1 reads LNHDA; CDR2 reads SQIVND (reference sequence). CDR3 in DNA: TGTGCCAGTAGTATAGATCCGGCTAGCGGGAGCGCAGATACGCAGTATTTT. Translating gives CASSIDPASGSADTQYF. Variable domain in full (rest from reference TRBV19 and TRBJ2-3): DGGITQSPKYLFRKEGQNVTLSCEQNLNHDAMYWYRQDPGQGLRLIYYSQIVNDFQKGDIAEGYSVSREKKESFPLTVTSAQKNPTAFYLCASSIDPASGSADTQYFGPGTRLTVL.

V gene TRBV9 combines with J gene TRBJ2-7; TRBD2 aligns across 10 bases. This CDR3 is built from 16 residues. CDR1 is SGDLS, CDR2 YYNGEE, per germline. The trim removed 2 bases at V and 2 bases at J, leaving 7 bases unmatched. In nucleotides, the CDR3 is TGTGCCAGCAGCGTGGGGGGGCTAGCGGGAGCCTACGAGCAGTACTTC. Translated: CASSVGGLAGAYEQYF.

This clone came up once. This sequence joins TRBV10-2 and TRBJ2-1; 11 positions agree with TRBD2. Germline V gives CDR1 WSHSY, CDR2 SAAADI. Losses at the gene ends were 9 bases for V and 7 bases for J; bases not matched to a gene: 8. The CDR3 spans 14 residues. The CDR3 is CASSRSGRGNEQFF. DNA of the CDR3: TGCGCCAGTTCCCGTAGCGGGAGGGGGAATGAGCAGTTCTTC.

CDR3 sequence reads: CASSLPGSYEQYF. DNA of the CDR3: TGTGCCAGCAGCTTACCGGGGTCCTACGAGCAGTACTTC. The rearrangement links TRBV7-9 to TRBJ2-7, with a possible D match to TRBD2 (5 bases). From germline, CDR1 is SEHNR and CDR2 FQNEAQ (reference sequence). This CDR3 spans 13 amino acids. With 2 bases removed from V and 1 base from J, the gap between germline ends came to 6 bases.

The rearrangement uses TRBV29-1 and TRBJ2-2, with TRBD1 as a possible D gene (6 bases). This CDR3 spans 15 amino acids. Germline V gene lookup returns CDR1 SQVTM and CDR2 ANQGSEA. V lost 6 bases, J lost 4 bases, and 18 bases lay in between. This CDR3 reads CSVGAYSRATGELFF. In DNA form, the CDR3 reads TGCAGCGTGGGGGCCTACTCAAGGGCCACCGGGGAGCTGTTTTTT.

The chain recombines TRBV5-1 with TRBJ1-1; tentative D call: TRBD1 (6 bases). The V gene lost 5 bases and the J gene lost 1 base, with 15 bases spanning the gap. The CDR3 has 15 residues. Germline V CDR1 and CDR2: SGHRS, YFSETQ. CDR3 nucleotides: TGCGCCAGCAGAATAGGGACACCAGAGAACACTGAAGCTTTCTTT. Translation gives CASRIGTPENTEAFF.

The chain links TRBV30 to TRBJ1-6, with 9 bases identical to TRBD1. Trimming cost V 7 bases and J 7 bases; bases outside gene matches: 5. The CDR3 totals 13 residues. Germline V gene sequence: CDR1 GTSNPN, CDR2 SVGIG (reference sequence). In DNA, the CDR3 is TGTGCCTCCGCGGGACAGGGAAATTCACCCCTCCACTTT. Its translation: CASAGQGNSPLHF.